This T cell receptor (beta chain) is drawn from a study of T cell clones after liver transplantation. The wider study: Standard immunosuppression, with no induction, continued until 12-24 months after transplant.

The study, taken as a whole, reports: These preliminary findings come from unstandardized post-transplant sampling times. Donor-reactive sequences fell more than third party-reactive ones, suggesting partial deletion.

Repertoires were generated with immunoSEQ multiplex PCR, while TCRdb's copy carries only in-frame clones and drops some. The table records some 20,000 clones, 75% to 80% of them present only once. As concerns this clone: Its target is unknown.

The CDR3 has 13 residues. CDR1 is LNHDA and CDR2 is SQIVND in the germline V gene (reference sequence). Trimming stripped 2 bases from V and 5 bases from J, with 10 bases between. J is TRBJ2-7 and V is TRBV19; D not resolved. This receptor was taken from a human patient who received a liver transplant. Part of the T cells may come from the graft donor. Here the sequenced sample was CD8+ T cells from blood, taken approximately 52 months after liver transplant. CDR3 loop: CASSIIGRNEQYF. In DNA, the CDR3 is TGTGCCAGTAGTATAATAGGGCGGAACGAGCAGTACTTC.